This TCR beta chain was identified during a study of STAT3 mutations in large granular lymphocyte leukemia. Overall study results and limits: Clonal expansion was inferred from other time points because no sample existed at each clone's first appearance. Every T-LGLL patient had at least one immunodominant TCRbeta clonotype. Treatment regimens differed across patients between samplings. Some patients had persisting codominant clonotypes that could mask small clones.

The protocol was immunoSEQ multiplex PCR, while the TCRdb copy is restricted to in-frame clones and leaves out a portion. The sample lists under 5,500 clones, approximately 82% occurring once. Details on this clone: Its target is not known.

The CDR3 contains 14 residues. The V end lost 6 bases, the J end lost 8 bases, and 19 bases lay between the germline ends. CDR1 and CDR2 (germline): MNHEY, SVGAGI. The rearrangement links TRBV6-5 to TRBJ1-2, with D perhaps TRBD1 (6 bases). Sequenced material: peripheral blood mononuclear cells. This clonotype was sampled from a man aged 40-49 years with T-cell large granular lymphocyte leukemia. Some clones in this sample may be carry-over from other donors' samples. CDR3 nucleotides: TGTGCCAGCAGACCATCCGGGACACAGAGGGGCTACACCTTC. It codes for CASRPSGTQRGYTF.